The entry below describes one T cell receptor (beta chain). This record comes from a study of sequential checkpoint blockade in melanoma. As for the study in general: Patients were randomized 1:1 to nivolumab-then-ipilimumab or ipilimumab-then-nivolumab first-line. TCRbeta immunosequencing was performed on DNA from 91 pretreatment melanoma tumor samples. After nivolumab or ipilimumab alone, some 22 patients had week-13 rebiopsies.

Sequencing used immunoSEQ multiplex PCR; TCRdb keeps in-frame clones, though not all of them. The data show 10,000 to 15,000 clones, approximately 30% seen once. CDR1 MNHGY and CDR2 SAAAGT come from the germline V gene. The CDR3 has 15 residues. The germline V and J ends were trimmed by 6 bases and 1 base, with 14 bases remaining between them. Stated treatment: randomized to nivolumab then ipilimumab (arm A) or the reverse (arm B). The rearrangement joins TRBV6-8 to TRBJ2-3; D is perhaps TRBD2 (6 bases). The input for sequencing was tumor tissue (inferred from file names), taken from a patient given nivolumab and ipilimumab in sequence. The clonotype comes from a human donor with melanoma. The CDR3 region is CASSPTRWGTDTQYF. CDR3 coding DNA: TGTGCCAGCAGCCCGACTAGATGGGGCACAGATACGCAGTATTTT.